The clone carrying this TCR beta chain was recorded a few times. Its antigen is unidentified. The V and J ends lost 4 bases and 5 bases, in that order; junction bases with no gene match: 4. The CDR3 length is 13 residues. Germline assignment: CDR1 SGHRS and CDR2 YFSETQ. The data are from a study of T-cell reconstitution after alpha-beta-depleted transplantation in children. General study results and limits: By one year post-transplant, T-cell counts and diversity largely arose from T cells that were newly produced.

Unique molecular identifiers were used in preparing the TCRbeta library. TCRdb processed the PCR reads anew with MiXCR; each CDR3 protein has one entry. The profile covers fewer than 85,000 distinct CDR3 sequences, with 13% to 15% appearing a single time and about 26% taken by the ten largest. This chain uses TRBV5-1 with TRBJ2-5, with 8 bases lining up with TRBD1. Specimen: PBMCs, mostly from graft donor cells, collected 180 days after TCRalphabeta/CD19-depleted stem cell transplant. This TCR was recovered from a male patient between 2 and 9 years old who had a stem cell transplant for acute lymphoblastic leukemia, so the T cells may come from the graft donor. The CDR3 region is CASSPGQGETQYF. CDR3 coding DNA: TGCGCCAGCAGCCCTGGACAGGGCGAGACCCAGTACTTC. Full variable domain (outside the CDR3, taken from reference TRBV5-1 and TRBJ2-5): KAGVTQTPRYLIKTRGQQVTLSCSPISGHRSVSWYQQTPGQGLQFLFEYFSETQRNKGNFPGRFSGRQFSNSRSEMNVSTLELGDSALYLCASSPGQGETQYFGPGTRLLVL.